This section outlines one T cell receptor beta chain sequence together with its context. Antigen unknown. TCRdb used MiXCR to reprocess the 5' RACE reads, holding one entry per CDR3 protein. Of fewer than 8,500 distinct CDR3 sequences listed, less than 40% are singletons. The memory fraction was CD4+CD45RO+CD25- cells. Study results and limitations: Tumor memory CD4+ T cell TCR gene usage was found to cluster with blood and lymph node memory CD4+ cells and with lymph node naive CD4+ cells.

The germline V and J ends were trimmed by 3 bases and 3 bases, with 16 bases remaining between them. This CDR3 is 15 amino acids long. Input material: tumor-infiltrating memory CD4+ T cells sorted from the breast tumor. Subset described: memory CD4+ T cells, CD4+CD45RO+CD25-. The V gene is TRBV5-3, the J gene TRBJ2-7; D gene uncertain. TRBV5-3 is labeled an ORF, and its function is uncertain. The receptor was isolated from a female donor with breast cancer. The CDR3 spells CARSSVAVPYYEQYF. The CDR3 nucleotides read TGTGCCAGAAGCTCTGTGGCGGTACCGTACTACGAGCAGTACTTC.